This TCR beta chain was documented in a study of cytomegalovirus exposure and HLA in healthy donors. The PCR used 60 Vbeta and 13 Jbeta primers. The repertoire was sequenced with immunoSEQ multiplex PCR; TCRdb's copy has only in-frame clones and lacks some. The sample shows 150,000 to 200,000 clones, about 75% of them seen only once. Study-level points and caveats: At a 0.05 false discovery rate, a later analysis found about 17,000 TCR beta sequences to be associated with HLA alleles. Listed as cytomegalovirus-associated were approximately 160 TCR beta chains. Further analysis was carried out later, and it showed several of the most significant clusters appearing linked to common viral pathogens.

Germline assignment: CDR1 KGHSH and CDR2 LQKENI. The CDR3 loop spans 14 amino acids. V gave up 3 bases and J gave up 10 bases; unmatched junction bases: 7. In regard to this clone: Its antigen is not identified.

Sequenced material: PBMCs. The receptor's source is a female donor in good health and CMV-seronegative. The chain is built from TRBV18 and TRBJ1-2; 11 nucleotides align to TRBD1. The CDR3 sequence is CASSPGGTGGDYTF. The CDR3 DNA sequence: TGTGCCAGCTCACCCGGAGGGACAGGGGGAGACTACACCTTC.